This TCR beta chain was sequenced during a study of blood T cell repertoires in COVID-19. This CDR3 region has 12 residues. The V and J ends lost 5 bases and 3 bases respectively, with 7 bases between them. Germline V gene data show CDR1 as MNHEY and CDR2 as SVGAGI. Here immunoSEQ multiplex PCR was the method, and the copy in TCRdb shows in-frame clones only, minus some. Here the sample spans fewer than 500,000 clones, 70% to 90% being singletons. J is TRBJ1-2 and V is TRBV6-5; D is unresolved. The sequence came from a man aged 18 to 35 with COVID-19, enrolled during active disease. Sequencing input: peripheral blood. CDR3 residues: CASSNSHYGYTF. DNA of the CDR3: TGTGCCAGCAGTAACAGCCACTATGGCTACACCTTC.